One sample yielded the 14 T cell receptor beta chains listed below, sequenced in a study of T cell responses to AZD1222 COVID-19 vaccine. TCRdb's table, derived via immunoSEQ multiplex PCR, lists solely in-frame clones and lacks some. The sample has about 120,000 clones, roughly 88% seen once; the top ten hold approximately 19%. Sequencing used peripheral blood, obtained on day 0 of MenACWY control vaccination. These receptors were taken from an adult in good health.

V gene TRBV29-1 combines with J gene TRBJ2-1; D is perhaps TRBD2 (6 bases). Germline V gene lookup returns CDR1 SQVTM and CDR2 ANQGSEA. V was pared by 6 bases and J by 1 base, with 10 bases between. This CDR3 contains 13 residues. This CDR3 reads CSVIGRSYNEQFF. The CDR3 DNA reads as TGCAGCGTCATCGGGAGATCCTACAATGAGCAGTTCTTC.

The rearrangement joins TRBV19 to TRBJ1-3; perhaps TRBD1 as D (6 bases). The V and J ends lost 4 bases and 1 base respectively, with 17 bases between them. CDR1 and CDR2 (germline): LNHDA, SQIVND (reference sequence). CDR3 length: 17 residues. The CDR3 reads CASSTRQVASSGNTIYF. Written as DNA, the CDR3 is TGTGCCAGTAGTACCCGACAGGTCGCGAGTTCTGGAAACACCATATATTTT.

J is TRBJ1-2 and V is TRBV7-9; D might be TRBD1 (5 bases). The V gene's germline CDR1 is SEHNR and CDR2 FQNEAQ (reference sequence). V lost 7 bases and J 10 bases, leaving 13 bases between the germline ends. This CDR3 spans 11 amino acids. The CDR3 sequence is CASTARGNYTF. The CDR3, as DNA: TGTGCCAGCACCGCGCGGGGCAACTACACCTTC.

The chain combines TRBV5-4 with TRBJ2-2; 9 nucleotides match TRBD1. V was pared by 2 bases and J by 5 bases, with 10 bases of the junction left unmatched. The length of the CDR3 is 17 residues. Germline assignment: CDR1 SGHNT and CDR2 YYREEE (reference sequence). CDR3 coding DNA: TGTGCCAGCAGCTTTGGACAGGGGATCGGGGGGACCGGGGAGCTGTTTTTT. Protein product: CASSFGQGIGGTGELFF.

The chain couples TRBV7-2 to TRBJ2-3; TRBD2 matches at 7 bases. Trimming at V came to 5 bases and at J to 0 bases, leaving 5 bases not matched to a gene. The CDR3 runs to 15 residues. In germline, CDR1 is SGHTA, CDR2 FQGNSA. The CDR3 DNA reads TGTGCCAGCAGCCGGGACTATACTAGCACAGATACGCAGTATTTT. Its translation: CASSRDYTSTDTQYF.

The count of this clone is one. The chain uses TRBV18 and TRBJ2-7; D may match TRBD1 or TRBD2 (5 bases each). This CDR3 spans 14 amino acids. V lost 0 bases and J 2 bases, leaving 8 bases between the germline ends. Germline CDR1 reads KGHSH; CDR2 reads LQKENI. CDR3 DNA sequence: TGTGCCAGCTCACCACCGGGACGGGCCTACGAGCAGTACTTC. Its protein product is CASSPPGRAYEQYF.

The rearrangement uses TRBV6-1 and TRBJ2-4; D ambiguous. V lost 3 bases, J lost 0 bases, and 6 bases lay in between. The germline V gene has CDR1 MNHNS and CDR2 SASEGT. The CDR3 has 14 residues. The CDR3: CASSDWVAKNIQYF. In nucleotides, the CDR3 is TGTGCCAGCAGTGATTGGGTAGCCAAAAACATTCAGTACTTC.

The chain uses TRBV4-1 and TRBJ2-5, with D uncertain. The germline V gene encodes CDR1 MGHRA and CDR2 YSYEKL. Trimming removed 3 bases at V and 5 bases at J, with 7 bases between. The CDR3 consists of 12 residues. The CDR3: CASSHLEETQYF. The CDR3 nucleotides are TGCGCCAGCAGCCACTTAGAGGAGACCCAGTACTTC.

The chain employs TRBV28 and TRBJ2-1, with 7 bases lining up with TRBD2. V gave up 3 bases and J gave up 4 bases; unmatched junction bases: 9. Per the germline V gene, CDR1 is MDHEN and CDR2 is SYDVKM. The CDR3 has 16 residues. DNA for the CDR3: TGTGCCAGCAGTTTGATGTTACGTAGCGGGTACAATGAGCAGTTCTTC. Its translation: CASSLMLRSGYNEQFF.

The genes are TRBV9 and TRBJ2-2; unclear D gene. The V gene's germline CDR1 is SGDLS and CDR2 YYNGEE. Trimming shortened V by 0 bases and J by 8 bases, and 17 bases separated the two germline ends. The CDR3 is 16 residues long. The CDR3 loop is CASSVGVQPSSGELFF. CDR3 coding DNA: TGTGCCAGCAGCGTAGGGGTTCAGCCAAGTTCGGGGGAGCTGTTTTTT.

CDR3 loop: CASSNSMNTEAFF. For the CDR3, the DNA is TGTGCCAGCAGTAACAGCATGAACACTGAAGCTTTCTTT. V and J are TRBV6-5 and TRBJ1-1; D is uncertain. Germline assignment: CDR1 MNHEY and CDR2 SVGAGI. The CDR3 is 13 amino acids. Trimming took 5 bases from V and 0 from J, leaving 7 bases between them.

V is TRBV24-1 and J is TRBJ2-1; D is unresolved. Germline V gives CDR1 KGHDR, CDR2 SFDVKD. Trimming shortened V by 4 bases and J by 2 bases, and 2 bases separated the two germline ends. This CDR3 is 12 amino acids long. The CDR3, as DNA: TGTGCCACCAGTGACCCCTACAATGAGCAGTTCTTC. It is translated as CATSDPYNEQFF.

This sequence joins TRBV5-1 and TRBJ2-2; D gene uncertain. CDR3 length: 14 amino acids. Deletions cut 6 bases from V and 0 bases from J, with 9 bases between. Germline CDR1 reads SGHRS; CDR2 reads YFSETQ. CDR3 nucleotides: TGCGCCAGCACCCTAGGGTCGAACACCGGGGAGCTGTTTTTT. As protein: CASTLGSNTGELFF.

This chain joins TRBV5-4 and TRBJ2-7; 12 bases line up with TRBD2. The CDR3 spans 15 residues. The trim removed 4 bases at V and 3 bases at J, leaving 5 bases unmatched. Germline CDR1 is SGHNT and CDR2 is YYREEE (reference sequence). CDR3 sequence (DNA): TGTGCCAGCAGCCCGGGGACTAGCGGGTACTACGAGCAGTACTTC. As protein: CASSPGTSGYYEQYF. Supplemented by reference TRBV5-4 and TRBJ2-7, the full variable domain reads ETGVTQSPTHLIKTRGQQVTLRCSSQSGHNTVSWYQQALGQGPQFIFQYYREEENGRGNFPPRFSGLQFPNYSSELNVNALELDDSALYLCASSPGTSGYYEQYFGPGTRLTVT.